A selection of T cell receptor beta chains follows, all from one sample in a study of response to subunit inactivated influenza vaccine. TCRdb reprocessed the RT-PCR reads with MiXCR, giving one entry per CDR3 protein. The table includes about 620,000 distinct CDR3 sequences, roughly 10% detected once. The same specimen was also included in a second study, on T cells expressing NK-cell markers.

Here the sequenced sample was PBMCs from blood, taken on the day of vaccination. Every receptor here comes from a man aged 45-65 years who received an inactivated influenza vaccine. Both conserved end residues are part of each CDR3. The D gene is left open where the match is weak. Only some rows state a clone size, as once, few, many or a class for expanded clones.

J gene | V gene | clone size | D gene | CDR3 DNA | CDR3 protein
TRBJ2-4 | TRBV5-1 | NA | NA | TGCGCCAGCAGCCCCGGACAGCCGAACATTCAGTACTTC | CASSPGQPNIQYF
TRBJ2-2 | TRBV28 | NA | NA | TGTGCCACCGTCAGGGTGTTCACCGGGGAGCTGTTTTTT | CATVRVFTGELFF
TRBJ2-3 | TRBV4-3 | few | NA | TGCGCCAGCAGCCAAGAGGGAATCCAGGACACAGATACGCAGTATTTT | CASSQEGIQDTDTQYF
TRBJ1-1 | TRBV5-1 | NA | NA | TGCGCCAGCAGCTTGGATCAAGTGAACACTGAAGCTTTCTTT | CASSLDQVNTEAFF
TRBJ2-5 | TRBV12-3/TRBV12-4 | NA | NA | TGTGCCAGCAGGCCGACTAGATTACAAGAGACCCAGTACTTC | CASRPTRLQETQYF
TRBJ2-5 | TRBV28 | NA | TRBD1 | TGTGCCAGCAGGGGACAGGGCCAAGAGACCCAGTACTTC | CASRGQGQETQYF
TRBJ2-7 | TRBV6-2/TRBV6-3 | NA | TRBD1 | TGTGCCAGCAGTCCGGACAGGTGGGGCTCCTACGAGCAGTACTTC | CASSPDRWGSYEQYF
TRBJ2-1 | TRBV27 | NA | NA | TGTGCCAGCAGTTCCCCCAGGGCATCCTACAATGAGCAGTTCTTC | CASSSPRASYNEQFF
TRBJ2-1 | TRBV5-1 | NA | NA | TGCGCCAGCAGGCCAACCGTGGGGGGTTCCTACAATGAGCAGTTCTTC | CASRPTVGGSYNEQFF
TRBJ1-1 | TRBV5-1 | NA | TRBD1 | TGCGCCAGCAGCACGGGACAGCGGGGCACTGAAGCTTTCTTT | CASSTGQRGTEAFF
TRBJ1-5 | TRBV19 | NA | NA | TGTGCCAGTAGTGCCCAGGGCAATAGCAATCAGCCCCAGCATTTT | CASSAQGNSNQPQHF
TRBJ2-4 | TRBV28 | NA | NA | TGTGCCAGCAGTTTCGTTACAGGGAAAAACATTCAGTACTTC | CASSFVTGKNIQYF
TRBJ1-1 | TRBV20-1 | few | NA | TGCAGTGCGGATGGGGGGAATATTGAAGCTTTCTTT | CSADGGNIEAFF
TRBJ2-1 | TRBV11-1 | many | TRBD2 | TGTGCCAGCAGCTCCGCCCTCGGGGGGACTAGCGGTTACAATGAGCAGTTCTTC | CASSSALGGTSGYNEQFF
TRBJ2-3 | TRBV7-6 | few | NA | TGTGCCAGCAGCTTAGCCCCGCATAGCGTCGGCACAGATACGCAGTATTTT | CASSLAPHSVGTDTQYF
TRBJ2-7 | TRBV4-3 | few | NA | TGCGCCAGCAGCCAAACGGGCCTATTGGGGGAGCAGTACTTC | CASSQTGLLGEQYF
TRBJ1-3 | TRBV20-1 | few | NA | TGCAGTGCAACTACAGGCAGCTCTGGAAACACCATATATTTT | CSATTGSSGNTIYF
TRBJ2-1 | TRBV18 | few | NA | TGTGCCAGCTCACCAACCGATGAGCAGTTCTTC | CASSPTDEQFF
TRBJ1-1 | TRBV7-8 | few | NA | TGTGCCAGCAGCTTAAGTATCGGACCAGGGTACACTGAAGCTTTCTTT | CASSLSIGPGYTEAFF
TRBJ2-1 | TRBV6-2/TRBV6-3 | NA | TRBD2 | TGTGCCAGCGGTAGACTAGCGGGGGGTATCAATCAGCAGTTCTTC | CASGRLAGGINQQFF
TRBJ2-2 | TRBV5-1 | NA | NA | TGCGCCAGCAGCTTGGCCAGGTGGCGTGCCTCCTCGAACACCGGGGAGCTGTTTTTT | CASSLARWRASSNTGELFF
TRBJ2-5 | TRBV7-2 | NA | NA | TGTGCCAGCAGCGCGCAGGGCTGGGAGACCCAGTACTTC | CASSAQGWETQYF
TRBJ2-4 | TRBV5-1 | few | TRBD1 | TGCGCCAGCAGCTTGAGGGACAGCCAAAGGAACATTCAGTACTTC | CASSLRDSQRNIQYF
TRBJ2-7 | TRBV12-3/TRBV12-4 | many | NA | TGTGCCAGCAGTCCGACGGCTACCTACGAGCAGTACTTC | CASSPTATYEQYF
TRBJ2-5 | TRBV12-3/TRBV12-4 | few | TRBD2 | TGTGCCACGAGACCCCCTAGCGGGAGCAGAGAGACCCAGTACTTC | CATRPPSGSRETQYF
TRBJ2-7 | TRBV20-1 | few | TRBD2 | TGCAGTGCTAGTCCATCCCCCACCCCTCTAGCGGGGGTCGAGCAGTACTTC | CSASPSPTPLAGVEQYF
TRBJ1-1 | TRBV20-1 | NA | NA | TGCAGTGCTAGAGATCGGGGGGGAGGAACGGAAGCTTTCTTT | CSARDRGGGTEAFF